This is a list of T cell receptor beta chains from one sample in a study of identical twins. TCRdb ran MiXCR on the 5' RACE reads and lists one entry per CDR3 protein. The profile covers 1.5 million or so distinct CDR3 sequences, with about 32% appearing a single time and approximately 0.25% taken by the ten largest. Sample: cord blood. The receptors were sampled from a newborn girl in good health. Both conserved end residues are part of each CDR3. The order of the fields is CDR3 protein, CDR3 DNA, J gene, V gene, clone size, D gene. The D gene is left open where the match is weak. Expanded clones get a size class; other rows say once, few or many, or leave the size out.

CASSRRGVVTEAFF	TGTGCCAGCAGTAGACGGGGAGTGGTCACTGAAGCTTTCTTT	TRBJ1-1	TRBV28	.	.
CASSLAWAFF	TGTGCCAGCAGCTTAGCTTGGGCTTTCTTT	TRBJ1-1	TRBV7-2	.	.
CASSSRDGSYEQYF	TGTGCCAGCAGTTCCCGGGACGGATCCTACGAGCAGTACTTC	TRBJ2-7	TRBV6-5	many	.
CASRASVTDTQYF	TGTGCCAGCCGCGCTAGCGTGACAGATACGCAGTATTTT	TRBJ2-3	TRBV2	many	.
CASRKPTFTTSGGTDTQYF	TGTGCCAGCAGAAAACCGACTTTTACGACTAGCGGGGGAACAGATACGCAGTATTTT	TRBJ2-3	TRBV6-1	few	TRBD2
CATTTSGAEQFF	TGTGCCACCACGACTAGCGGGGCGGAGCAGTTCTTC	TRBJ2-1	TRBV24-1	.	TRBD2
CASSLGPGQYYGYTF	TGTGCCAGCAGCCTAGGTCCGGGACAGTACTATGGCTACACCTTC	TRBJ1-2	TRBV5-6	.	TRBD1
CASSLWLAGGPDTQYF	TGTGCCAGCAGTTTGTGGCTAGCGGGAGGGCCAGATACGCAGTATTTT	TRBJ2-3	TRBV27	.	TRBD2
CASSRTALKNTQYF	TGTGCCAGCAGCCGGACGGCCTTAAAAAATACGCAGTATTTT	TRBJ2-3	TRBV4-2	few	.
CASTMSTEAFF	TGTGCCAGCACCATGAGCACTGAAGCTTTCTTT	TRBJ1-1	TRBV12-3/TRBV12-4	few	.
CASSPWWGSNTEAFF	TGCGCCAGCAGCCCCTGGTGGGGGTCGAACACTGAAGCTTTCTTT	TRBJ1-1	TRBV4-1	.	.
CSARTGVGYGYTF	TGCAGTGCTCGGACAGGCGTGGGCTATGGCTACACCTTC	TRBJ1-2	TRBV20-1	many	TRBD1
CASSQAIVTSGRADEQFF	TGTGCCAGCAGCCAAGCGATCGTAACTAGCGGGAGGGCCGATGAGCAGTTCTTC	TRBJ2-1	TRBV3-1	few	TRBD2
CASSQDGYEQYF	TGTGCCAGCAGCCAAGACGGCTACGAGCAGTACTTC	TRBJ2-7	TRBV4-1	many	.
CASSFGRGLAAYEQYF	TGTGCCAGCAGTTTTGGAAGAGGGCTAGCGGCCTACGAGCAGTACTTC	TRBJ2-7	TRBV12-3/TRBV12-4	.	TRBD2
CATSDTTRWGSTDTQYF	TGTGCCACCAGTGATACCACCCGGTGGGGAAGCACAGATACGCAGTATTTT	TRBJ2-3	TRBV24-1	few	.
CACSLDLGRETQYF	TGTGCCTGCAGTCTTGACCTTGGGCGGGAGACCCAGTACTTC	TRBJ2-5	TRBV2	.	.
CASSYGTGMGEQYF	TGTGCCAGCAGTTACGGGACAGGCATGGGGGAGCAGTACTTC	TRBJ2-7	TRBV28	once	TRBD1
CSASRQLSTDTQYF	TGCAGTGCTAGTCGACAGCTGAGCACAGATACGCAGTATTTT	TRBJ2-3	TRBV20-1	few	.
CASSDRGPSIDTQYF	TGTGCCAGCAGCGACAGGGGCCCTAGCATAGATACGCAGTATTTT	TRBJ2-3	TRBV7-9	.	TRBD1
CSAGQNIQYF	TGCAGTGCTGGGCAGAACATTCAGTACTTC	TRBJ2-4	TRBV20-1	few	.
CASRAGVWDQPQHF	TGTGCCAGCAGAGCAGGGGTGTGGGATCAGCCCCAGCATTTT	TRBJ1-5	TRBV6-5	few	.
CASSQTSVPYNEQFF	TGTGCCAGCAGCCAAACTAGCGTTCCCTACAATGAGCAGTTCTTC	TRBJ2-1	TRBV4-2	many	TRBD2
CNARVGPSYNEQYF	TGCAATGCTAGAGTGGGCCCTTCCTACAATGAGCAGTACTTC	TRBJ2-5	TRBV20-1	.	.
CSVTGVSYEQYF	TGCAGTGTTACGGGGGTCTCCTACGAGCAGTACTTC	TRBJ2-7	TRBV20-1	few	.
CATGRTGYGYTF	TGTGCCACCGGGCGGACAGGCTATGGCTACACCTTC	TRBJ1-2	TRBV2	few	TRBD1
CASRDWGAGELFF	TGTGCCAGCAGGGATTGGGGGGCCGGGGAGCTGTTTTTT	TRBJ2-2	TRBV7-8	.	.
CASSLFADNEQYF	TGCGCCAGCAGCTTGTTTGCGGACAATGAGCAGTACTTC	TRBJ2-5	TRBV5-1	.	.
CATRDDRNQETQYF	TGTGCCACCAGGGACGACAGGAACCAAGAGACCCAGTACTTC	TRBJ2-5	TRBV15	.	.
CASSYTDRGQATNEKLFF	TGTGCCAGCAGTTACACCGACAGGGGGCAGGCAACTAATGAAAAACTGTTTTTT	TRBJ1-4	TRBV21-1	few	.
CASTETAYEQYF	TGTGCCAGCACCGAGACAGCCTACGAGCAGTACTTC	TRBJ2-7	TRBV2	.	.
CASLNKGQNEKLFF	TGTGCCAGCCTCAACAAGGGACAGAATGAAAAACTGTTTTTT	TRBJ1-4	TRBV6-1	.	TRBD1
CASSHRQLRSYNEQFF	TGTGCCAGCAGCCACAGACAGCTACGCTCCTACAATGAGCAGTTCTTC	TRBJ2-1	TRBV14	few	.
CASSPTSGPNNEQYF	TGTGCCAGCAGCCCGACTAGCGGGCCGAACAATGAGCAGTACTTC	TRBJ2-5	TRBV9	.	TRBD2
CASSQDLVLETQYF	TGTGCCAGCAGCCAAGATTTGGTGTTAGAGACCCAGTACTTC	TRBJ2-5	TRBV4-2	.	.
CASSLASTSGGVWNIQYF	TGTGCCAGCAGCTTAGCTTCGACTAGCGGGGGGGTGTGGAACATTCAGTACTTC	TRBJ2-4	TRBV7-9	few	TRBD2
CASSPSGKSSYEQYF	TGCGCCAGCAGCCCTAGCGGGAAGAGCTCCTACGAGCAGTACTTC	TRBJ2-7	TRBV5-1	.	TRBD2
CASSSRTNSHGYTF	TGTGCCAGCAGCTCCCGGACGAATTCTCATGGCTACACCTTC	TRBJ1-2	TRBV9	.	.
CSVWVRDHSYEQYF	TGCAGTGTTTGGGTACGGGACCACTCCTACGAGCAGTACTTC	TRBJ2-7	TRBV20-1	few	.
CASRLDSLLSPLHF	TGTGCCAGCAGACTAGACAGCCTTCTCTCGCCCCTCCACTTT	TRBJ1-6	TRBV12-3/TRBV12-4	.	.
CASSLNRGKYNEQFF	TGTGCCAGCAGCTTGAACAGGGGGAAATACAATGAGCAGTTCTTC	TRBJ2-1	TRBV7-6	many	TRBD1
CASSPHSSGANVLTF	TGTGCCAGCTCACCACACAGCTCTGGGGCCAACGTCCTGACTTTC	TRBJ2-6	TRBV18	many	.
CASSPWIRQVYGIYEQYF	TGTGCCAGCAGTCCCTGGATACGACAGGTCTATGGAATCTACGAGCAGTACTTC	TRBJ2-7	TRBV28	few	.
CSAPWGRRVTDTQYF	TGCAGTGCTCCCTGGGGGAGGCGGGTCACAGATACGCAGTATTTT	TRBJ2-3	TRBV20-1	few	.
CASSQDSTSGNTIYF	TGTGCCAGCAGCCAAGACAGCACCTCTGGAAACACCATATATTTT	TRBJ1-3	TRBV3-1	.	.
CASSASHRVTF	TGTGCCAGCAGCGCCTCTCACAGGGTCACCTTC	TRBJ1-2	TRBV9	.	.
CASSLGASPYGYTF	TGTGCCAGCAGCTTAGGCGCCAGTCCCTATGGCTACACCTTC	TRBJ1-2	TRBV11-2	.	.
CANKTQGAHNEQFF	TGTGCCAACAAGACCCAGGGGGCCCACAATGAGCAGTTCTTC	TRBJ2-1	TRBV27	.	TRBD1
CASSYGLAGGIYNEQFF	TGCGCCAGCAGCTACGGACTAGCGGGAGGGATCTACAATGAGCAGTTCTTC	TRBJ2-1	TRBV5-1	.	TRBD2
CASSLRDSRSGANVLTF	TGTGCCAGCAGTCTCCGGGACTCCCGCTCTGGGGCCAACGTCCTGACTTTC	TRBJ2-6	TRBV28	.	.
CSAGSGRSRYEQYF	TGCAGTGCTGGAAGCGGGAGGAGCCGTTACGAGCAGTACTTC	TRBJ2-7	TRBV20-1	.	TRBD2
CASSFSGTRIYNEQFF	TGTGCCAGCAGTTTCTCCGGGACTAGGATCTACAATGAGCAGTTCTTC	TRBJ2-1	TRBV28	few	TRBD2
CASSFRDRGLNTYNEQFF	TGTGCTAGCAGCTTTAGGGACAGGGGGCTTAATACCTACAATGAGCAGTTCTTC	TRBJ2-1	TRBV7-9	.	TRBD1
CSARGTGYDTQYF	TGCAGTGCTCGGGGGACTGGCTACGATACGCAGTATTTT	TRBJ2-3	TRBV20-1	.	.